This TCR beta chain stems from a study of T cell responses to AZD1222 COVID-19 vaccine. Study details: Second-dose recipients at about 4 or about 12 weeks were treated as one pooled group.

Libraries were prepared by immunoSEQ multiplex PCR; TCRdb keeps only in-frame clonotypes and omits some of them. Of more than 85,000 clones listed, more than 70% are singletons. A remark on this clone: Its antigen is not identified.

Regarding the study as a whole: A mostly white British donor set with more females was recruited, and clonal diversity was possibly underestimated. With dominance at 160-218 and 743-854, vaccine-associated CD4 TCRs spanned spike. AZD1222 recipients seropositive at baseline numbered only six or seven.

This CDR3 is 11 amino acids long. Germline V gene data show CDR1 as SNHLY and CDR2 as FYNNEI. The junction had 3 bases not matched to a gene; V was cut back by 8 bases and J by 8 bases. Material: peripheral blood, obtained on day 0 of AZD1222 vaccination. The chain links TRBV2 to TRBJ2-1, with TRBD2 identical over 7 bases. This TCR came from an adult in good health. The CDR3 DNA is TGTGCCAGCGCCCGGGAGGATGAGCAGTTCTTC. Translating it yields CASAREDEQFF.